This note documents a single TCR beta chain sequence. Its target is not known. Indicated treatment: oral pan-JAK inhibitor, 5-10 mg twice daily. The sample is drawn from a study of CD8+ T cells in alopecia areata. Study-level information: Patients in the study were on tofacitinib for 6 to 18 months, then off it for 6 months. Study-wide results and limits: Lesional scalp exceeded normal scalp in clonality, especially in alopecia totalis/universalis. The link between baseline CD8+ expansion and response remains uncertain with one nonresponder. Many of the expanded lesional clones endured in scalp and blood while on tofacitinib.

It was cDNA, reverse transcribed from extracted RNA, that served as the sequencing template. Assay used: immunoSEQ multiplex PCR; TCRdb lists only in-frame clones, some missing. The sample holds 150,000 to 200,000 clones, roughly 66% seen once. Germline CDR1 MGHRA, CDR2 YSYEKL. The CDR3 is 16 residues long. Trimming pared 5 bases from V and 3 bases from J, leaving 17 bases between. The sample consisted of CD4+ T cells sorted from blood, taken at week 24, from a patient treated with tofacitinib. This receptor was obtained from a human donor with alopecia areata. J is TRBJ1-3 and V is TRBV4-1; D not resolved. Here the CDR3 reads CASSSLGDLRGNTIYF. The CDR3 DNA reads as TGCGCCAGCAGCTCCCTAGGAGACCTACGTGGAAACACCATATATTTT.